This TCR beta chain was recovered during a study of blood T cell repertoires in COVID-19. Study in general: Spain, Italy and the United States supplied samples that represented acute and convalescent COVID-19.

Here immunoSEQ multiplex PCR was the method, and the copy in TCRdb shows in-frame clones only, minus some. The sample records about 280,000 clones, more than 75% being singletons. Participants came from some 26 US areas, aged about 18 to 90 years. Cohorts were determined from participant-reported clinical history. Comment on this clone: The same CDR3 arises from other DNA sequences in this sample as well.

What was sequenced was PBMCs or T cells enriched from blood (not recorded which). This receptor was taken from a woman aged 55-75 years in a cohort exposed to, infected with or recovered from COVID-19 (not recorded which).

In nucleotides, the CDR3 is TGTGCCAGCTCACCAAGAACCAGCGGGAGAGAGGAGACCCAGTACTTC. Amino acids: CASSPRTSGREETQYF. The rearrangement uses TRBV18 and TRBJ2-5; 8 positions match TRBD2. This CDR3 has 16 amino acids. The V segment lost 2 bases and the J segment 5 bases; nucleotides outside the gene matches: 10. The germline gives CDR1 KGHSH, CDR2 LQKENI.